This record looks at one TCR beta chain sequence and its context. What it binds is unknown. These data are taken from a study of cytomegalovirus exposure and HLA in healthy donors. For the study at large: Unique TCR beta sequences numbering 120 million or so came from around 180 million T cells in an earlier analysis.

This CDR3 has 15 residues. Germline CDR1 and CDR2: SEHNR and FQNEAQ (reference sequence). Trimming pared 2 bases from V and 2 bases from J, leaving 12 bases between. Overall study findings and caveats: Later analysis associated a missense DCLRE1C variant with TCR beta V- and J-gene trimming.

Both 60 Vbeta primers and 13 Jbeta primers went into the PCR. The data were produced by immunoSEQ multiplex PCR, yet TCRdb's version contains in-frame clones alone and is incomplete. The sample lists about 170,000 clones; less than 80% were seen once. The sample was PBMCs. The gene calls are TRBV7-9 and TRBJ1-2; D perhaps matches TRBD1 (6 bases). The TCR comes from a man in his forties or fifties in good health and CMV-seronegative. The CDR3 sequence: CASSLSGQLNYGYTF. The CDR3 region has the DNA TGTGCCAGCAGCTTAAGTGGACAGTTAAACTATGGCTACACCTTC.